This T cell receptor (beta chain) was identified in a study of T cell clonotyping in hematopoietic cell transplantation. Study context: Cytoreduction preceded collection of pretransplant recipient samples. Study-level points and caveats: At the given depth, recipient repertoires were over 95% de novo clonotypes. Without cell sorting, CD4 versus CD8 contributions remain unresolved.

The CDR3 totals 11 residues. Between the trimmed V and J ends, which lost 6 bases and 2 bases, there was a span of 8 bases. The V gene's germline CDR1 is DFQATT and CDR2 SNEGSKA (reference sequence). The sample's time point: recipient sample about 28 days before transplant, after cytoreduction. This clone is a singleton in its sample. Its antigen is currently unknown. Here immunoSEQ multiplex PCR was the method, and the copy in TCRdb shows in-frame clones only, minus some. The sample holds some 13,000 clones, over 70% seen once. This sequence was found in a man aged 60 to 69 with acute myeloid leukemia. Some clones in this sample may be carry-over from other donors' samples. The specimen was peripheral blood mononuclear cells, collected before stem cell transplant. The chain uses TRBV20-1 and TRBJ2-7, with D uncertain. CDR3 sequence reads: CSANAAYEQYF. CDR3 bases: TGCAGTGCCAACGCGGCCTACGAGCAGTACTTC.